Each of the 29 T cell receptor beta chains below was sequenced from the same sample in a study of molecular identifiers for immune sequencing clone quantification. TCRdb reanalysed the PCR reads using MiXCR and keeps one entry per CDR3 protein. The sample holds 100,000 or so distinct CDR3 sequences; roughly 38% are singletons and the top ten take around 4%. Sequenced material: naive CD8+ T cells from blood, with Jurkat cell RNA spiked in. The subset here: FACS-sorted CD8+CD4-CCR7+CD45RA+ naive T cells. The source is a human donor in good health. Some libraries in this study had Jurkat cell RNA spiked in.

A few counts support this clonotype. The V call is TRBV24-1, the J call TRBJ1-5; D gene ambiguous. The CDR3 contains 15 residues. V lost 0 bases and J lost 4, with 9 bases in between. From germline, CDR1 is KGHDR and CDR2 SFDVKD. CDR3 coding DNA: TGTGCCACCAGTGATTTGCGGGAACCTAATCAGCCCCAGCATTTT. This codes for CATSDLREPNQPQHF.

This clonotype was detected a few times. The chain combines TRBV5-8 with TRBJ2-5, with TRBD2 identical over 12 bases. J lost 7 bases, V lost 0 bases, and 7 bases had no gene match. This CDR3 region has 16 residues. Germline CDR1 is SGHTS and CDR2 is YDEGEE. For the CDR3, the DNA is TGTGCCAGCAGCTTGGCCCTAGCGGGAGGGCCCCCGACCCAGTACTTC. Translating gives CASSLALAGGPPTQYF.

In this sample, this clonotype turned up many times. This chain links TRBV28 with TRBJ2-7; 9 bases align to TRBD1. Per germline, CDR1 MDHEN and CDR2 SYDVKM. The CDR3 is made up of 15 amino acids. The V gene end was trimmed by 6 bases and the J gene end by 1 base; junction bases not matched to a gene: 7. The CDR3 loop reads CASSPRDRASYEQYF. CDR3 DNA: TGTGCCAGCAGCCCCCGGGACAGGGCTTCCTACGAGCAGTACTTC. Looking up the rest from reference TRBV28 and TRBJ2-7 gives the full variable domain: DVKVTQSSRYLVKRTGEKVFLECVQDMDHENMFWYRQDPGLGLRLIYFSYDVKMKEKGDIPEGYSVSREKKERFSLILESASTNQTSMYLCASSPRDRASYEQYFGPGTRLTVT.

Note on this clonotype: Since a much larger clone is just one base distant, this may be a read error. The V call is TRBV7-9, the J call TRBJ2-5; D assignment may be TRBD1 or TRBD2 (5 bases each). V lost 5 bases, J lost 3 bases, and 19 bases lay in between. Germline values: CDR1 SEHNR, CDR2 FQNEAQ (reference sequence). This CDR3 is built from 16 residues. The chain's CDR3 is CASSHAIGTEKETQYF. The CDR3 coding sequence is TGTGCCAGCAGCCATGCCATCGGGACGGAAAAAGAGACCCAGTACTTC. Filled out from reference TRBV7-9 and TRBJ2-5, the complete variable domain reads DTGVSQNPRHKITKRGQNVTFRCDPISEHNRLYWYRQTLGQGPEFLTYFQNEAQLEKSRLLSDRFSAERPKGSFSTLEIQRTEQGDSAMYLCASSHAIGTEKETQYFGPGTRLLVL.

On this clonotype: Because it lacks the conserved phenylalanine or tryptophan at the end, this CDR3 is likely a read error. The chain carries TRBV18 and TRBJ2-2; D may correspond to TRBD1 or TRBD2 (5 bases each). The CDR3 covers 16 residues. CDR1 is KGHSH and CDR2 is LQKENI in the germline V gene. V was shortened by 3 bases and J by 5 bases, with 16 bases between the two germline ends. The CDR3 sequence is CASSPPGTGRTGELFL. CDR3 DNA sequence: TGTGCCAGCTCACCCCCTGGGACGGGGCGGACCGGGGAGCTGTTTCTT.

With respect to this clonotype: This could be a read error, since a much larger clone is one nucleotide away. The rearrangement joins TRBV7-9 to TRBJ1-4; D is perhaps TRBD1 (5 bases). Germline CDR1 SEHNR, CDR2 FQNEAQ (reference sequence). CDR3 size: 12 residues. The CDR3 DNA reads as TGTGCCAGCAGCTTGGGGCAGGAAAAACTGGTTTTT. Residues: CASSLGQEKLVF.

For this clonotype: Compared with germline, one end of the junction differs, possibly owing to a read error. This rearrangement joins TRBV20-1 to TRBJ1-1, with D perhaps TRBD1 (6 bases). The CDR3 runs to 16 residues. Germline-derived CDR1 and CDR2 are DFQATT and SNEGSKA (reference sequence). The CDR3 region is CSARDWMLSGATEAVF. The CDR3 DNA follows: TGCAGTGCTAGAGATTGGATGTTGTCAGGGGCCACTGAAGCTGTCTTT.

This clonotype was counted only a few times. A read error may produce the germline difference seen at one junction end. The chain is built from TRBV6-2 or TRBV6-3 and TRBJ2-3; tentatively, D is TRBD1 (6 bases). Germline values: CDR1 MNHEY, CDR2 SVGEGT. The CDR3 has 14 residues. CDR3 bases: TGTGCCAGCAGTTACTTAGGGACAACAGATACGCAGAATTTT. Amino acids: CASSYLGTTDTQNF.

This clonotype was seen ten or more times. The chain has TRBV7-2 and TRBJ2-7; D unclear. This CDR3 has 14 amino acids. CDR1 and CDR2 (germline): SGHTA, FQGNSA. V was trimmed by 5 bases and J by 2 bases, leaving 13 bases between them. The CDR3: CASSLPLAPYEQYF. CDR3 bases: TGTGCCAGCAGCCTGCCGTTGGCCCCCTACGAGCAGTACTTC.

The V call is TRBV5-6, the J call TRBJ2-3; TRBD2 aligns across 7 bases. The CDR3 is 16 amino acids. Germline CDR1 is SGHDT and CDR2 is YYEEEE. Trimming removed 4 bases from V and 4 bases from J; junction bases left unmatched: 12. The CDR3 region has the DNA TGTGCCAGCAGCGCGGGTTTCGCGGGAGTAGCAGATACGCAGTATTTT. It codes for CASSAGFAGVADTQYF.

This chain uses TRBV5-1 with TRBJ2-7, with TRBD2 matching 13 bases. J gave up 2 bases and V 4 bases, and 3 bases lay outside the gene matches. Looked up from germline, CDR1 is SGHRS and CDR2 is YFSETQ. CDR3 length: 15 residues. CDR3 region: CASSTGLAGPYEQYF. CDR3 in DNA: TGCGCCAGCAGCACGGGACTAGCGGGACCCTACGAGCAGTACTTC. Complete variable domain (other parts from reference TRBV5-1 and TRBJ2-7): KAGVTQTPRYLIKTRGQQVTLSCSPISGHRSVSWYQQTPGQGLQFLFEYFSETQRNKGNFPGRFSGRQFSNSRSEMNVSTLELGDSALYLCASSTGLAGPYEQYFGPGTRLTVT.

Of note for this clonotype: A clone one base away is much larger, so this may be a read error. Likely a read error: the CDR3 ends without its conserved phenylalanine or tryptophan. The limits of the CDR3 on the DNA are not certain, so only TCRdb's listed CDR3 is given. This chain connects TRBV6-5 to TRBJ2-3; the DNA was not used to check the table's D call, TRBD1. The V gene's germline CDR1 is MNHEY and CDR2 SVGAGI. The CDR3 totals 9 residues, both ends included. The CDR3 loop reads CASTDHGGR.

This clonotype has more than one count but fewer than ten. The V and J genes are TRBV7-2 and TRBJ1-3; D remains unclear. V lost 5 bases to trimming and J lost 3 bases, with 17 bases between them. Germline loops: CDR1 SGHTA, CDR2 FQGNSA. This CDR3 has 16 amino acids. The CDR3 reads CASSPSGSVIGNTIYF. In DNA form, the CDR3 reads TGTGCCAGCAGCCCCTCGGGGTCCGTCATTGGAAACACCATATATTTT.

CDR3: CASSDRASGRYEQYF. The DNA for the CDR3 is TGTGCCAGCAGTGACCGGGCTAGCGGGAGGTACGAGCAGTACTTC. This rearrangement joins TRBV6-1 to TRBJ2-7; 11 nucleotides line up with TRBD2. The length of the CDR3 is 15 residues. The V and J ends lost 3 bases and 4 bases, in that order; junction bases with no gene match: 5. Looked up from germline, CDR1 is MNHNS and CDR2 is SASEGT.

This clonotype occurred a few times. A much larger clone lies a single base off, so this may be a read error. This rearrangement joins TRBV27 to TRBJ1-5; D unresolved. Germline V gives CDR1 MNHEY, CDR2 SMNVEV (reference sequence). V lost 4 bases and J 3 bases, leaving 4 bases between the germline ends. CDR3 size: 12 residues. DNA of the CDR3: TGTGCCAGCAGTTATACCAATCAGCCCCAGCATTTT. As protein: CASSYTNQPQHF.

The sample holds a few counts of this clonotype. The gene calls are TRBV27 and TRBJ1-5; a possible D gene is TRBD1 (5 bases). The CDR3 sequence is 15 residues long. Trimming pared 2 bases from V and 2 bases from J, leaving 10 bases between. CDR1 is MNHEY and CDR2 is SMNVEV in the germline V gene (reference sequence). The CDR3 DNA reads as TGTGCCAGCAGTTTAATCGGGGCACGCAATCAGCCCCAGCATTTT. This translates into CASSLIGARNQPQHF.

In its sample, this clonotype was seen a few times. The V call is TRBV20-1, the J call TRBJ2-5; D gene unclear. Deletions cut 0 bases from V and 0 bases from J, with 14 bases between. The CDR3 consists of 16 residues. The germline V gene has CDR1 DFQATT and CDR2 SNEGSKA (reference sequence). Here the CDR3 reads CSARDPPVGDQETQYF. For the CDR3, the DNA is TGCAGTGCTAGAGATCCCCCAGTTGGGGACCAAGAGACCCAGTACTTC.

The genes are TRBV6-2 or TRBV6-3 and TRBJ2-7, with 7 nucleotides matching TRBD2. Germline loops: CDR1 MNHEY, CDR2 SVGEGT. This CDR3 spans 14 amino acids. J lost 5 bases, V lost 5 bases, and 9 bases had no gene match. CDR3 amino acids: CASSPWRESHEQYF. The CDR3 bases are TGTGCCAGCAGTCCCTGGCGGGAGTCCCACGAGCAGTACTTC.

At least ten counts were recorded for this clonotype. CDR3 nucleotides: TGTGCCACCAGCGGTTACACAGGGGCATCCTACGAGCAGTACTTC. Its protein is CATSGYTGASYEQYF. V is TRBV15 and J is TRBJ2-7, with TRBD1 matching over 7 bases. Germline V lookup: CDR1 LNHNV, CDR2 YYDKDF (reference sequence). V lost 5 bases, J lost 1 base, and 8 bases stayed unmatched. The CDR3 has 15 residues.

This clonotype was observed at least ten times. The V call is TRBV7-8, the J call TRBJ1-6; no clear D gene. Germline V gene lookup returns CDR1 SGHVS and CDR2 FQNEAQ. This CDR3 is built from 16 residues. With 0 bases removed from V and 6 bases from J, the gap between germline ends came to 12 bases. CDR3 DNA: TGTGCCAGCAGCTTAGCGCCCGACTTGATTAATTCACCCCTCCACTTT. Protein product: CASSLAPDLINSPLHF.

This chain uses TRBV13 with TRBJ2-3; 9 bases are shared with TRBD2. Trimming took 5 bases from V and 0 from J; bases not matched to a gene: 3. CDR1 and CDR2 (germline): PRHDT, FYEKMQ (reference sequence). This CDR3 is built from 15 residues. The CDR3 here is CASSETSGSTDTQYF. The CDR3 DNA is TGTGCCAGCAGCGAGACTAGCGGTAGCACAGATACGCAGTATTTT.

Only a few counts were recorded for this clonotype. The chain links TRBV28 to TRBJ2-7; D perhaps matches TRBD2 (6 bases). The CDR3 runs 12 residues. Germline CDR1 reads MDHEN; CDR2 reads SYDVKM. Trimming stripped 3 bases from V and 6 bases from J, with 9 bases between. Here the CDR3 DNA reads TGTGCCAGCAGTTTTGGAGGGCTCGAGCAGTACTTC. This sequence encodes CASSFGGLEQYF.

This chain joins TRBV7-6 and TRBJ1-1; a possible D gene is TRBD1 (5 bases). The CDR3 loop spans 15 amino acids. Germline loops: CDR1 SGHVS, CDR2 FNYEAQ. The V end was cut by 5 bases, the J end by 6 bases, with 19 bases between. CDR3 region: CASSPGPLFPSEAFF. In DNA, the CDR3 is TGTGCCAGCAGCCCGGGACCGCTCTTTCCCTCTGAAGCTTTCTTT.

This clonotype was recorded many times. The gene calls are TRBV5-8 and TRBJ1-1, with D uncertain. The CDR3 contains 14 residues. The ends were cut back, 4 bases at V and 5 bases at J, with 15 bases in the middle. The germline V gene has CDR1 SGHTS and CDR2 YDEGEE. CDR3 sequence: CASSPTFSGTEAFF. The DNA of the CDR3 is TGTGCCAGCAGCCCAACTTTCAGCGGGACTGAAGCTTTCTTT.

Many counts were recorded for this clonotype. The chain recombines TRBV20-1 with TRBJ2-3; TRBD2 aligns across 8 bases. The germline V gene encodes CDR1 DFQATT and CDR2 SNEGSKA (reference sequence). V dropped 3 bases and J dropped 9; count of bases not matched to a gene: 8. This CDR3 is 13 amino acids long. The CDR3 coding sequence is TGCAGTGCTAGCGGACTAGCTCGTCCCACGCAGTATTTT. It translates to CSASGLARPTQYF.

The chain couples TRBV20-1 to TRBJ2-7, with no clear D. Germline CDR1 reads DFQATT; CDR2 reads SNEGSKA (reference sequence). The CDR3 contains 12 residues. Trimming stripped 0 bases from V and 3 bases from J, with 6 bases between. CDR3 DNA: TGCAGTGCTAGAGATTGGAGCTACGAGCAGTACTTC. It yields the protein CSARDWSYEQYF.

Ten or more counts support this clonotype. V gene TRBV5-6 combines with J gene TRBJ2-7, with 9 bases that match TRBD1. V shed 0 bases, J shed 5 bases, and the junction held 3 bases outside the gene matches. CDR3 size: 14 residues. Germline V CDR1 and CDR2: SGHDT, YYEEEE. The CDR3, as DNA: TGTGCCAGCAGCTTGGGGACAGGGGCCAACGAGCAGTACTTC. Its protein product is CASSLGTGANEQYF.

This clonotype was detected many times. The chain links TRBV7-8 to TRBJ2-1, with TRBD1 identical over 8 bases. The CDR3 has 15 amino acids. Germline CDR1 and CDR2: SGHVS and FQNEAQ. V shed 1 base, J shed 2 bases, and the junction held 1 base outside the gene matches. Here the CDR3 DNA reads TGTGCCAGCAGCTTAGAGGGACAGGCCTACAATGAGCAGTTCTTC. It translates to CASSLEGQAYNEQFF.

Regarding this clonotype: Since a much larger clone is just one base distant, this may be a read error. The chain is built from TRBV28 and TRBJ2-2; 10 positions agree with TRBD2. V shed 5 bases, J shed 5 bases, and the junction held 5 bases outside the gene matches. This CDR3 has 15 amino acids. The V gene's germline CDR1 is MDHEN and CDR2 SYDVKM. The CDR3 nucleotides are TGTGCCAGCAGTCTTAGCGGGAGGAGTACCGGGGAGCTGTTTTTT. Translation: CASSLSGRSTGELFF. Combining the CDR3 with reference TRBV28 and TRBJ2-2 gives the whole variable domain DVKVTQSSRYLVKRTGEKVFLECVQDMDHENMFWYRQDPGLGLRLIYFSYDVKMKEKGDIPEGYSVSREKKERFSLILESASTNQTSMYLCASSLSGRSTGELFFGEGSRLTVL.